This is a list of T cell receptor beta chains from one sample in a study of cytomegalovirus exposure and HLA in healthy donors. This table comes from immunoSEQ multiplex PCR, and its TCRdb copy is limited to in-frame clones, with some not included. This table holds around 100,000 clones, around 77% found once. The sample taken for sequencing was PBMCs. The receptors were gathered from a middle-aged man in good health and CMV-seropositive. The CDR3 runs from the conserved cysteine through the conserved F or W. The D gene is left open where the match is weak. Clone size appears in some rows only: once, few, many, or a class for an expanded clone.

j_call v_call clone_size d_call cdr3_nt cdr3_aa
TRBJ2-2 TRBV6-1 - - TGTGCCAGCAGTGAAGCCTCGATCAGCACCGGGGAGCTGTTTTTT CASSEASISTGELFF
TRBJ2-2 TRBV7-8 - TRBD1 TGTGCCAGCAGGTCACAGGGGGCGTGGGACACCGGGGAGCTGTTTTTT CASRSQGAWDTGELFF
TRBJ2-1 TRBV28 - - TGTGCCAGCAGTTTAAACCTCCTAGAGCCCTACAATGAGCAGTTCTTC CASSLNLLEPYNEQFF
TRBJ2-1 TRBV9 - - TGTGCCAGCAGCCCCCTGACTGGTCCATACAATGAGCAGTTCTTC CASSPLTGPYNEQFF
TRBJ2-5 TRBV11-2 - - TGTGCCAGCAGCTTAGTTTACCGCGCCCGGGAGACCCAGTACTTC CASSLVYRARETQYF
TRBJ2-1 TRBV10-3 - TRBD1 TGTGCCATCAGCGGGACAGCTGGAAATGAGCAGTTCTTC CAISGTAGNEQFF
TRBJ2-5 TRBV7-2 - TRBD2 TGTGCCAGCAGCTTAGAGGGAGCTAGCGGGAGTTTCGGGACCCAGTACTTC CASSLEGASGSFGTQYF
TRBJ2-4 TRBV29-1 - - TGCAGCGTACCACAAACGACACTAGCCAAAAACATTCAGTACTTC CSVPQTTLAKNIQYF
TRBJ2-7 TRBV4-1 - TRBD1 TGCGCCAGCAGCCTGGACAGGGGCACCTACGAGCAGTACTTC CASSLDRGTYEQYF
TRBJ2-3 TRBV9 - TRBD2 TGTGCCAGCAGCGTAGAAGATAGCGGGGATACGCAGTATTTT CASSVEDSGDTQYF
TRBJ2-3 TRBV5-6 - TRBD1 TGTGCCAGCAGCTGCACCCGGGACAGGGACACAGATACGCAGTATTTT CASSCTRDRDTDTQYF
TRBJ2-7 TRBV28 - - TGTGCCAGCAGTTTATGGGCGCCCGGGATCACCTACGAGCAGTACTTC CASSLWAPGITYEQYF
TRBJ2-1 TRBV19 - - TGTGCCAGTAAAGGGGCCTTATTGCTGTTCTTC CASKGALLLFF
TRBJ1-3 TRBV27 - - TGTGCCAGCAGACTCCGAGGAGCCTCTGGAAACACCATATATTTT CASRLRGASGNTIYF
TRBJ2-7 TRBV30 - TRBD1 TGTGCCTGGACAACAGGGGCCTACGAGCAGTACTTC CAWTTGAYEQYF
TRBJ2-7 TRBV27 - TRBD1 TGTGCCAGCAGTGCCCGACAGGGGGTTTACGAGCAGTACTTC CASSARQGVYEQYF
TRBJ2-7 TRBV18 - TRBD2 TGTGCCAGCTCACCCCTAGGGGATAGCGGGGGTTACGAGCAGTACTTC CASSPLGDSGGYEQYF
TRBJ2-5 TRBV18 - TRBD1 TGTGCCAGCTCACCACAGGGGGCCCGGGAGACCCAGTACTTC CASSPQGARETQYF
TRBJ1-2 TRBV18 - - TGTGCCAGCTCACCTACCGACAGTTTATATGGCTACACCTTC CASSPTDSLYGYTF
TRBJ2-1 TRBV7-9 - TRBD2 TGTTCCAGCAGCTCCGGGACTAGCGGAGTTTACAATGAGCAGTTCTTC CSSSSGTSGVYNEQFF
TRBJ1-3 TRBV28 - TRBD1 TGTGCCAGCAGTTTATTATCGGACAGGTTTGGAAACACCATATATTTT CASSLLSDRFGNTIYF
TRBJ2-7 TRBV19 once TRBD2 TGTGCCAGTAGCGAATATCCGGGACTAGCGAATAAGGAGCAGTACTTC CASSEYPGLANKEQYF
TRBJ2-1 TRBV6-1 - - TGTGCCAGCAGTCCCGGGGAAAGCTCCTACAATGAGCAGTTCTTC CASSPGESSYNEQFF
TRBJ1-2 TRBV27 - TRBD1 TGTGCCAGCAGGCACCTTGCCCTGGACAGGGGGCGCGGGGGAGATGGCTACACCTTC CASRHLALDRGRGGDGYTF
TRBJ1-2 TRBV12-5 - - TGTGCTAGTGGTACAGGTTATAACTATGGCTACACCTTC CASGTGYNYGYTF
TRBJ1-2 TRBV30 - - TGTGCCTGGAGGAGACAGTCTTCTAACTATGGCTACACCTTC CAWRRQSSNYGYTF
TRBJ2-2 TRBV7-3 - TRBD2 TGTGCCAGCAGCCCGCTAGCGGAATCGAACACCGGGGAGCTGTTTTTT CASSPLAESNTGELFF
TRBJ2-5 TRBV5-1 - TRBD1 TGCGCCAGCAGCTTGGGACAGGGGGCGGGAGAGACCCAGTACTTC CASSLGQGAGETQYF
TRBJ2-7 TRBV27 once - TGTGCCAGCAGTTTATCGTCTGGCGGACTCACCTACGAGCAGTACTTC CASSLSSGGLTYEQYF
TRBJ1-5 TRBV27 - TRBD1 TGTGCCAGCAGTTCCCAGGACAGGGTTAATCAGCCCCAGCATTTT CASSSQDRVNQPQHF
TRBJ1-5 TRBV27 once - TGTGCCAGCAGTCGTCGGGATAGCAATCAGCCCCAGCATTTT CASSRRDSNQPQHF
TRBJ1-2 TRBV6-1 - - TGTGCCAGCAGTGAGAGGGTTCATGGCTACACCTTC CASSERVHGYTF
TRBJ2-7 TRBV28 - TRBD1 TGTGCCAGCAGCGCCGGGACAGGGGGCGAGCAGTACTTC CASSAGTGGEQYF
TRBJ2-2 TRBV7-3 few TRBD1 TGTGCCAGCAGCTTATTAGGGGGCGCAAACACCGGGGAGCTGTTTTTT CASSLLGGANTGELFF
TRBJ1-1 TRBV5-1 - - TGCGCCAGCAGCTTGGGGGCATACACTGAAGCTTTCTTT CASSLGAYTEAFF
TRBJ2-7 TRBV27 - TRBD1 TGTGCCAGCAGTGTCCTTCCGGGACAGGGCTACTACGAGCAGTACTTC CASSVLPGQGYYEQYF
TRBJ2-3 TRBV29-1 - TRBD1 TGCAGCGTTGAAGGAAACCGGGGACAGGGGAACCAAGATACGCAGTATTTT CSVEGNRGQGNQDTQYF
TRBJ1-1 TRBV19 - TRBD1 TGTGCCAGTAGTATGGACAGGGAGTGGACTGAAGCTTTCTTT CASSMDREWTEAFF
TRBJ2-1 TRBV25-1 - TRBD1 TGTGCCAGCAGTGCAAAGGACAGGGACGGCAATGAGCAGTTCTTC CASSAKDRDGNEQFF
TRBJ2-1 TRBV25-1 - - TGTGCCAGCAGGAATGGGACATCGCATTACAATGAGCAGTTCTTC CASRNGTSHYNEQFF
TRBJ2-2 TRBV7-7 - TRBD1 TGTGCCAGCAGCCTAGGGACAGGGGGTGCCGGGGAGCTGTTTTTT CASSLGTGGAGELFF
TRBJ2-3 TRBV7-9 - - TGTGCCAGCACCTACGCATCAGATACGCAGTATTTT CASTYASDTQYF
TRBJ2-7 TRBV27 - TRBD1 TGTGCCAGCAGTTTATCGAATACAGGGGGCCACGAGCAGTACTTC CASSLSNTGGHEQYF
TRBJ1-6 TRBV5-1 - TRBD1 TGCGCCAGCAGCGCCGGACAGGGCGAGGCGTCCCCCCTCCACTTT CASSAGQGEASPLHF
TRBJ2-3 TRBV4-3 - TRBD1 TGCGCCAGCAGCCAAGGGCTACAGGGGACGACAGATACGCAGTATTTT CASSQGLQGTTDTQYF
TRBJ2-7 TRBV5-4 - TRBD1 TGTGCCAGCAGCCGGGACAGTTTAGCCTCATCAAGCGAGCAGTACTTC CASSRDSLASSSEQYF
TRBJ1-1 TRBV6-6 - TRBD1 TGTGCCAGCAGCCTGGACAGGTCGGTGAACACTGAAGCTTTCTTT CASSLDRSVNTEAFF
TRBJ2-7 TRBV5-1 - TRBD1 TGCGCCAGCAGCCCTCAGCCGACAGGGACCTACGAGCAGTACTTC CASSPQPTGTYEQYF
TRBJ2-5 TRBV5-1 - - TGCGCCAGCAGCTTTTCCGGGTCCGCGGAGACCCAGTACTTC CASSFSGSAETQYF
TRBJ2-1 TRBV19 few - TGTGCCAGTAGTATAGCCTCACTAGCTGGCCATGAGCAGTTCTTC CASSIASLAGHEQFF
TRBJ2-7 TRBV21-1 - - TGTGCCAAACTAGAATTTTACGAGCAGTACTTC CAKLEFYEQYF
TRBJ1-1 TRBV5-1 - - TGCGCCAGCAGCTACCAGGGTGAAGCTTTCTTT CASSYQGEAFF